This note documents a single T cell receptor beta chain sequence. The antigen remains unidentified. 13 Jbeta primers and 60 Vbeta primers were used for the PCR. The method was immunoSEQ multiplex PCR; TCRdb's version includes in-frame clones alone and lacks a portion of them. The sample shows about 41,000 clones, 65% to 85% of them seen only once. The data originate from a study of cytomegalovirus exposure and HLA in healthy donors. Study results and caveats: By HLA locus, TCR association rates varied in a later analysis, with DRB1 showing the most and HLA-C the fewest. In a later analysis, most CMV-associated TCR beta chains appeared HLA-restricted.

CDR1 and CDR2 from the germline V gene are SGHDT and YYEEEE. The length of the CDR3 is 14 residues. J lost 8 bases, V lost 0 bases, and 4 bases had no gene match. This clonotype was sampled from a man in his forties or fifties in good health and CMV-seronegative. Input material: PBMCs. The chain couples TRBV5-6 to TRBJ2-1; 8 bases match TRBD2. The CDR3 sequence is CASSLAGGLDEQFF. The CDR3 DNA sequence: TGTGCCAGCAGCTTGGCGGGGGGGCTGGATGAGCAGTTCTTC.